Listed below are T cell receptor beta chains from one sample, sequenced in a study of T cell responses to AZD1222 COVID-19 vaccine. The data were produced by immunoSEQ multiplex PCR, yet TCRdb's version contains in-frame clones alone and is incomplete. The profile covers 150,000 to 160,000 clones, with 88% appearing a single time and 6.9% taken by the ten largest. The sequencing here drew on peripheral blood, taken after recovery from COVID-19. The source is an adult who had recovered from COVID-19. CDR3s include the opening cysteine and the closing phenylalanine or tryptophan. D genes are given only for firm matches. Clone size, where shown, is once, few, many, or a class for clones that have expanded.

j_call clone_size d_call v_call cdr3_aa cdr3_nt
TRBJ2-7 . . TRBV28 CASSLFTYYEQYF TGTGCCAGCAGTTTATTTACCTACTACGAGCAGTACTTC
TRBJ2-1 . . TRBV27 CASSLGQGNNEQFF TGTGCCAGCAGTTTGGGGCAGGGAAACAATGAGCAGTTCTTC
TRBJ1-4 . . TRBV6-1 CASSEAPSDEKLFF TGTGCCAGCAGTGAAGCGCCGTCTGATGAAAAACTGTTTTTT
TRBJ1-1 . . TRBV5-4 CASSLVRGMNTEAFF TGTGCCAGCAGCTTGGTACGCGGAATGAACACTGAAGCTTTCTTT
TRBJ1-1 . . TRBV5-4 CASSLEAGFEAFF TGTGCCAGCAGCTTGGAGGCAGGATTTGAAGCTTTCTTT
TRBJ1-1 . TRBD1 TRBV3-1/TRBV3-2 CASSPRTGGANTEAFF TGTGCCAGCAGCCCTCGGACAGGGGGGGCGAACACTGAAGCTTTCTTT
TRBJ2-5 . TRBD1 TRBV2 CASRDRAQETQYF TGTGCCAGCCGTGACAGGGCGCAAGAGACCCAGTACTTC
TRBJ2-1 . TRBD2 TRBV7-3 CASSLLTGGEQFF TGTGCCAGCAGCTTACTCACGGGGGGTGAGCAGTTCTTC
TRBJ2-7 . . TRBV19 CASSAGRGGGRWEQYF TGTGCCAGTAGTGCAGGCCGGGGAGGAGGACGGTGGGAGCAGTACTTC
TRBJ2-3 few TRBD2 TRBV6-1 CASSAFSLAGGVNTQYF TGTGCCAGCAGTGCGTTCTCGCTAGCGGGAGGGGTAAATACGCAGTATTTT
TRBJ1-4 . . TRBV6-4 CASSDTGRANEKLFF TGTGCCAGCAGTGACACAGGGAGGGCTAATGAAAAACTGTTTTTT
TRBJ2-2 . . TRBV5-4 CASSLSGAANTGELFF TGTGCCAGCAGCTTGTCGGGGGCCGCGAACACCGGGGAGCTGTTTTTT
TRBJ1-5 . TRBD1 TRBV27 CASMRRGAVSNQPQHF TGTGCCAGCATGCGCAGGGGGGCAGTAAGCAATCAGCCCCAGCATTTT
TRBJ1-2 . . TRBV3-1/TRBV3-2 CASSQDGFFGYTF TGTGCCAGCAGCCAAGACGGCTTTTTTGGCTACACCTTC
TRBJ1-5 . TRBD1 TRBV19 CASSLSTGGKNQPQHF TGTGCCAGTAGTTTAAGTACAGGGGGGAAGAATCAGCCCCAGCATTTT
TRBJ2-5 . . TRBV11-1 CASSSVRGATETQYF TGTGCCAGCAGTTCTGTCCGGGGGGCGACAGAGACCCAGTACTTC
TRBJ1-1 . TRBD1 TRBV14 CASSRRPGTENTEAFF TGTGCCAGCAGCCGCCGTCCCGGGACAGAAAACACTGAAGCTTTCTTT
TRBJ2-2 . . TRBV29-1 CSVFSRGISAGELFF TGCAGCGTCTTTTCCCGGGGGATCAGTGCCGGGGAGCTGTTTTTT
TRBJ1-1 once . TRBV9 CASSVGRITEAFF TGTGCCAGCAGCGTGGGACGGATCACTGAAGCTTTCTTT
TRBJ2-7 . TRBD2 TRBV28 CASSFTGTTYEQYF TGTGCCAGCAGTTTCACCGGGACTACCTACGAGCAGTACTTC
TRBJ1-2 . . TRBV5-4 CASSLDSYGYTF TGTGCCAGCAGCTTGGACAGTTATGGCTACACCTTC
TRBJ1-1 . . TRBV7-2 CASSLGPRNTEAFF TGTGCCAGCAGCTTAGGCCCCAGGAACACTGAAGCTTTCTTT
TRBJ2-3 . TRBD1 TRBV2 CASKRRQGRTDTQYF TGTGCCAGCAAGCGAAGACAGGGGAGGACAGATACGCAGTATTTT
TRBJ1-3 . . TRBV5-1 CASSGGTNSGNTIYF TGCGCCAGCAGCGGAGGGACAAACTCTGGAAACACCATATATTTT
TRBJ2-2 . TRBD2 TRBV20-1 CSASPSIAGGPRGELFF TGCAGTGCTAGTCCCTCCATAGCGGGAGGGCCCCGGGGGGAGCTGTTTTTT
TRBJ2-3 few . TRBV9 CASSVRGNTDTQYF TGTGCCAGCAGCGTCAGGGGCAACACAGATACGCAGTATTTT
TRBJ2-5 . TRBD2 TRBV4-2 CASSPGGTGETQYF TGTGCCAGCAGCCCGGGGGGGACCGGGGAGACCCAGTACTTC
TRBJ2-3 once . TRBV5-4 CASSQTSGSTDTQYF TGTGCCAGCAGCCAAACAAGCGGCTCCACAGATACGCAGTATTTT
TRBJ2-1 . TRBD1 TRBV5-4 CASSLQQGENEQFF TGTGCCAGCAGCTTGCAGCAGGGGGAGAATGAGCAGTTCTTC
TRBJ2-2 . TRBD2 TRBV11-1 CASSLALRGVGELFF TGTGCCAGCAGCTTAGCGCTACGGGGGGTCGGGGAGCTGTTTTTT
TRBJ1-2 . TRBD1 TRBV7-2 CASSLEGTGDGYTF TGTGCCAGCAGCTTAGAGGGGACAGGGGATGGCTACACCTTC
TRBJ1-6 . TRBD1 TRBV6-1 CASSERGQANSPLHF TGTGCCAGCAGTGAAAGGGGACAGGCGAATTCACCCCTCCACTTT
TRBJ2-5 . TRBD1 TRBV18 CASHRGQGQETQYF TGTGCCAGCCACAGGGGGCAAGGGCAAGAGACCCAGTACTTC
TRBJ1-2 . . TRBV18 CASSPLQAHYGYTF TGTGCCAGCTCACCCCTACAGGCGCACTATGGCTACACCTTC
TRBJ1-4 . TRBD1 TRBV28 CASSLWGGGGEKLFF TGTGCCAGCAGTTTATGGGGAGGGGGCGGTGAAAAACTGTTTTTT
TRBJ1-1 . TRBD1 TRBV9 CASSVGAGGVNTEAFF TGTGCCAGCAGCGTAGGGGCAGGGGGCGTGAACACTGAAGCTTTCTTT
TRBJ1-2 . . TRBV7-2 CASSLNFYGYTF TGTGCCAGCAGCTTGAATTTCTATGGCTACACCTTC
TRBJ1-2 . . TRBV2 CASSEALGTYVRGYTF TGTGCCAGCAGTGAAGCGCTAGGGACCTATGTAAGGGGCTACACCTTC
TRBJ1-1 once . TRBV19 CASSISILNTEAFF TGTGCCAGTAGTATATCCATCTTGAACACTGAAGCTTTCTTT
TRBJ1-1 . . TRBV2 CASRRTFVGTEAFF TGTGCCAGCAGACGGACATTTGTGGGCACTGAAGCTTTCTTT
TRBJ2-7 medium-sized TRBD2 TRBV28 CASSQFTLAGEQYF TGTGCCAGCAGTCAGTTCACTCTAGCGGGCGAGCAGTACTTC
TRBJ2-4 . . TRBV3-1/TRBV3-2 CASSQKGINIQYF TGTGCCAGCAGCCAAAAGGGGATAAACATTCAGTACTTC
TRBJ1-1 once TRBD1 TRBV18 CASGQGRTEAFF TGTGCCAGTGGACAGGGGCGGACTGAAGCTTTCTTT
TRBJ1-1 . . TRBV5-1 CASSLAGGNEAFF TGCGCCAGCAGCTTGGCCGGGGGGAATGAAGCTTTCTTT
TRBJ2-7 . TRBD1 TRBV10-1 CAKRQGTSEQYF TGCGCCAAGAGACAGGGTACGAGCGAGCAGTACTTC
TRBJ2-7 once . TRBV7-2 CASSLSRVYEQYF TGTGCCAGCAGCTTAAGTCGTGTCTACGAGCAGTACTTC
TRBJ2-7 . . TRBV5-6 CASSLDLRAGEQYF TGTGCCAGCAGCTTGGACCTCAGGGCGGGAGAGCAGTACTTC
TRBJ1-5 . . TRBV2 CASSGSGEDQPQHF TGTGCCAGCAGTGGCTCAGGGGAAGATCAGCCCCAGCATTTT